Listed here are 15 T cell receptor beta chains from one sample, sequenced in a study of shared T cell receptors in the human thymus (dated by TCRdb to about 2021). Library method: the immunoSEQ multiplex PCR assay. As stored in TCRdb, this immuneACCESS dataset retains in-frame rearrangements with V and J assigned. A fraction of the clones does not appear; measured against another copy, unresolved V genes explain less than half of the discrepancy, and the remainder lacks a known reason. A total of roughly 660,000 clones appear in this sample, over 75% of them only once. The ten largest clones add up to 0.0095% to 0.011% of the sample. The same specimen was also included in a second study, on human thymus T cells.

The sequencing input was thymocytes. These receptors originate from a boy under two years old with a congenital heart defect. Donor details come from another sample of the same person, matched by shared clones.

The V call is TRBV6-4, the J call TRBJ2-7; TRBD2 matches at 9 bases. The CDR3 is 16 amino acids. V was clipped by 7 bases and J by 0 bases; unmatched bases: 10. Germline CDR1 is MRHNA and CDR2 is SNTAGT. The CDR3 here is CASTPRGGRASYEQYF. CDR3 nucleotides: TGTGCCAGCACCCCCAGAGGCGGGAGGGCCTCCTACGAGCAGTACTTC.

This clone was observed a single time. The rearrangement links TRBV14 to TRBJ2-3, with a possible D match to TRBD1 (5 bases). The CDR3 has 15 amino acids. V lost 1 base and J 1 base, leaving 9 bases between the germline ends. Germline loops: CDR1 SGHDN, CDR2 FVKESK. CDR3 sequence (DNA): TGTGCCAGCAGCCAAGGCAGGGCTGGCACAGATACGCAGTATTTT. Translated, it gives CASSQGRAGTDTQYF.

In the case of this clone: One end of the junction varies from germline; a read error may be responsible. The gene calls are TRBV7-9 and TRBJ2-7, with 10 bases identical to TRBD2. Germline V gene lookup returns CDR1 SEHNR and CDR2 FQNEAQ (reference sequence). The CDR3 is 14 amino acids. CDR3 nucleotide sequence: TGTGCCAGCAGCGGACGTTCTAGCGGGAGTTTCCACCGATTC. Protein product: CASSGRSSGSFHRF.

CDR3 loop: CASSPRDGGGDEQFF. CDR3 in DNA: TGTGCCAGCAGTCCCCGGGACGGTGGGGGGGATGAGCAGTTCTTC. The chain carries TRBV28 and TRBJ2-1; 7 bases fit TRBD2. This CDR3 contains 15 residues. Per the germline V gene, CDR1 is MDHEN and CDR2 is SYDVKM. Trimming cost V 5 bases and J 8 bases; bases outside gene matches: 12.

The chain carries TRBV4-2 and TRBJ2-7; D possibly corresponds to TRBD2 (5 bases). The CDR3 has 21 amino acids. CDR1 is LGHNA and CDR2 is YNFKEQ in the germline V gene. V was shortened by 0 bases and J by 5 bases, with 32 bases between the two germline ends. The CDR3 DNA sequence: TGTGCCAGCAGCCAAGATCCGGTGCTTTCGGCGCATATGGAGGTTCCTGACGAGCAGTACTTC. The encoded protein is CASSQDPVLSAHMEVPDEQYF.

This rearrangement joins TRBV27 to TRBJ2-1; the match to TRBD2 covers 12 bases. The germline CDR1 and CDR2 sequences are MNHEY and SMNVEV (reference sequence). The V and J ends lost 4 bases and 6 bases, in that order; junction bases with no gene match: 16. CDR3 length: 19 amino acids. CDR3 protein: CASSSNPGLAGGVSNEQFF. The CDR3, as DNA: TGTGCCAGCAGTTCTAATCCGGGACTAGCGGGTGGGGTGAGCAATGAGCAGTTCTTC.

V is TRBV4-1 and J is TRBJ1-5; 7 bases are shared with TRBD1. Germline CDR1 reads MGHRA; CDR2 reads YSYEKL. CDR3 length: 16 amino acids. The trim removed 2 bases at V and 2 bases at J, leaving 6 bases unmatched. The CDR3 sequence: CASSQYDRAGNQPQHF. The CDR3 nucleotides read TGCGCCAGCAGCCAATACGACAGGGCGGGCAATCAGCCCCAGCATTTT.

This rearrangement joins TRBV28 to TRBJ2-7; 8 bases agree with TRBD2. Germline loops: CDR1 MDHEN, CDR2 SYDVKM. CDR3 length equals 15 residues. Trimming took 2 bases from V and 2 from J; bases not matched to a gene: 5. The DNA of the CDR3 is TGTGCCAGCAGTTTAGTGGCTAGCGGGCCCTACGAGCAGTACTTC. Translating gives CASSLVASGPYEQYF. Together with reference TRBV28 and TRBJ2-7, the CDR3 gives the full variable domain: DVKVTQSSRYLVKRTGEKVFLECVQDMDHENMFWYRQDPGLGLRLIYFSYDVKMKEKGDIPEGYSVSREKKERFSLILESASTNQTSMYLCASSLVASGPYEQYFGPGTRLTVT.

The genes are TRBV5-6 and TRBJ2-7, with 9 bases that match TRBD2. The CDR3 runs 19 residues. Germline V gives CDR1 SGHDT, CDR2 YYEEEE. Trimming took 4 bases from V and 2 from J; bases not matched to a gene: 19. CDR3 sequence: CASSMPGLANPPRAYEQYF. Written as DNA, the CDR3 is TGTGCCAGCAGCATGCCGGGACTAGCCAATCCTCCACGGGCCTACGAGCAGTACTTC.

This sequence joins TRBV19 and TRBJ2-5; TRBD1 matches 8 bases. V trimming: 3 bases; J trimming: 1 base; junction bases outside the gene matches: 4. The CDR3 is made up of 15 amino acids. From germline, CDR1 is LNHDA and CDR2 SQIVND (reference sequence). CDR3 protein: CASSMAGGGQETQYF. CDR3 DNA: TGTGCCAGTAGTATGGCAGGGGGCGGCCAAGAGACCCAGTACTTC.

This sequence joins TRBV5-1 and TRBJ1-1, with 9 bases lining up with TRBD1. V shed 3 bases and J 8 bases; nucleotides not matched to a gene: 5. The CDR3 has 13 amino acids. CDR1 and CDR2 from the germline V gene are SGHRS and YFSETQ. The CDR3: CASSWGDRVEAFF. The CDR3 nucleotides are TGCGCCAGCAGCTGGGGGGACAGGGTGGAAGCTTTCTTT.

The V call is TRBV30, the J call TRBJ2-3, with 7 bases fitting TRBD2. From germline, CDR1 is GTSNPN and CDR2 SVGIG (reference sequence). This CDR3 is built from 14 residues. V dropped 4 bases and J dropped 3; count of bases not matched to a gene: 7. DNA for the CDR3: TGTGCCTGGACCCCCCGCGGGAGAACAGATACGCAGTATTTT. It specifies CAWTPRGRTDTQYF. The whole variable domain, filled in from reference TRBV30 and TRBJ2-3, reads SQTIHQWPATLVQPVGSPLSLECTVEGTSNPNLYWYRQAAGRGLQLLFYSVGIGQISSEVPQNLSASRPQDRQFILSSKKLLLSDSGFYLCAWTPRGRTDTQYFGPGTRLTVL.

The gene calls are TRBV6-1 and TRBJ2-1; D possibly corresponds to TRBD2 (6 bases). Germline V lookup: CDR1 MNHNS, CDR2 SASEGT. V lost 6 bases and J 3 bases, leaving 9 bases between the germline ends. This CDR3 contains 13 residues. The DNA of the CDR3 is TGTGCCAGCAGGGGACTTATCTACAATGAGCAGTTCTTC. It yields the protein CASRGLIYNEQFF.

The chain uses TRBV30 and TRBJ2-4; TRBD2 matches at 10 bases. CDR3 size: 14 residues. Trimming took 4 bases from V and 2 from J; bases not matched to a gene: 2. CDR1 and CDR2 (germline): GTSNPN, SVGIG (reference sequence). The CDR3 here is CAWTLAGTKNIQYF. DNA of the CDR3: TGTGCCTGGACACTAGCGGGAACCAAAAACATTCAGTACTTC.

CDR3: CASSAGPLSAGGYNEQFF. In DNA, the CDR3 is TGTGCCAGCAGCGCCGGCCCCCTCTCAGCGGGAGGGTACAATGAGCAGTTCTTC. The chain uses TRBV9 and TRBJ2-1; TRBD2 matches 10 bases. This CDR3 contains 18 residues. V lost 3 bases to trimming and J lost 4 bases; unmatched junction nucleotides: 13. Germline loops: CDR1 SGDLS, CDR2 YYNGEE.